The 11 T cell receptor beta chains presented below share a single source sample, sequenced in a study of OX40 agonist ivuxolimab in advanced cancers. Only in-frame clones appear in the TCRdb table, and some are missing; sequencing was by immunoSEQ multiplex PCR. The sample records approximately 80,000 clones, around 94% being singletons. The sample here was CD4+ or CD8+ T cells sorted from blood, taken in a trial of the OX40 agonist ivuxolimab. These receptors were collected from an adult with an advanced solid tumor such as melanoma, head and neck, liver or kidney cancer.

This chain uses TRBV10-2 with TRBJ2-1; tentatively, D is TRBD2 (5 bases). CDR1 is WSHSY, CDR2 SAAADI, per germline. Trimming left V 9 bases short and J 5 bases short, with 11 bases between. This CDR3 comprises 12 residues. CDR3 region: CASSAPNNEQFF. CDR3 DNA: TGCGCCAGTAGCGCTCCGAACAATGAGCAGTTCTTC.

The chain uses TRBV2 and TRBJ2-2; D call uncertain. Deletions cut 7 bases from V and 0 bases from J, with 18 bases between. The CDR3 totals 17 residues. Germline CDR1 and CDR2: SNHLY and FYNNEI. CDR3 amino acids: CASTALRGETNTGELFF. CDR3 nucleotide sequence: TGTGCCAGCACCGCCTTGCGAGGAGAAACGAACACCGGGGAGCTGTTTTTT.

J is TRBJ1-5 and V is TRBV7-6; D uncertain. Trimming stripped 5 bases from V and 4 bases from J, with 6 bases between. The V gene's germline CDR1 is SGHVS and CDR2 FNYEAQ. The length of the CDR3 is 12 residues. The CDR3 region is CASSASNQPQHF. DNA for the CDR3: TGTGCCAGCAGCGCCTCAAATCAGCCCCAGCATTTT.

The genes are TRBV23-1 and TRBJ1-5, with unresolved D. TRBV23-1 is reported as an ORF; its role is uncertain. With 0 bases removed from V and 2 bases from J, the gap between germline ends came to 14 bases. The CDR3 sequence is 17 residues long. The CDR3: CASSQSITRSCNQPQHF. The CDR3 DNA reads as TGCGCCAGCAGTCAATCTATCACAAGGAGCTGCAATCAGCCCCAGCATTTT.

J is TRBJ1-1 and V is TRBV29-1; TRBD1 aligns across 7 bases. The CDR3 contains 12 residues. J was trimmed by 0 bases and V by 7 bases; bases with no gene match: 2. Germline V CDR1 and CDR2: SQVTM, ANQGSEA. The CDR3 nucleotides are TGCAGCGGACAGGGATTGAACACTGAAGCTTTCTTT. It yields the protein CSGQGLNTEAFF.

The chain recombines TRBV27 with TRBJ2-1, with TRBD2 as a possible D gene (5 bases). Germline V gene data show CDR1 as MNHEY and CDR2 as SMNVEV (reference sequence). Trimming took 1 base from V and 4 from J, leaving 23 bases between them. The CDR3 runs to 19 residues. The CDR3 coding sequence is TGTGCCAGCAGTTTATGGGCGCCGGGGTCTTCCCTCCCTTACAATGAGCAGTTCTTC. It translates to CASSLWAPGSSLPYNEQFF.

This chain uses TRBV7-9 with TRBJ2-1; 11 nucleotides agree with TRBD2. Germline values: CDR1 SEHNR, CDR2 FQNEAQ (reference sequence). V gave up 5 bases and J gave up 7 bases; unmatched junction bases: 10. The CDR3 runs 16 residues. The CDR3 spells CASSPLAGGPRNEQFF. The CDR3 nucleotides are TGTGCCAGCAGCCCGTTAGCGGGAGGGCCGAGGAATGAGCAGTTCTTC.

The gene calls are TRBV21-1 and TRBJ2-7; the table assigns TRBD1, which was not confirmed against the DNA. TRBV21-1 is marked as a pseudogene. The CDR3 is 13 residues long. CDR3 nucleotide sequence: TGTGCCAGCAGCACCCGGACAGGGGACGAGCAGTACTTC. This gives the protein CASSTRTGDEQYF.

Only one count was recorded for this clone. J is TRBJ2-3 and V is TRBV13; 10 bases match TRBD2. CDR1 is PRHDT, CDR2 FYEKMQ, per germline (reference sequence). V lost 1 base, J lost 4 bases, and 2 bases stayed unmatched. The CDR3 runs 15 residues. The CDR3 here is CASSLEAGGSDTQYF. The CDR3 DNA is TGTGCCAGCAGCTTAGAAGCGGGGGGGTCAGATACGCAGTATTTT. The whole variable domain, remainder taken from reference TRBV13 and TRBJ2-3, is AAGVIQSPRHLIKEKRETATLKCYPIPRHDTVYWYQQGPGQDPQFLISFYEKMQSDKGSIPDRFSAQQFSDYHSELNMSSLELGDSALYFCASSLEAGGSDTQYFGPGTRLTVL.

This chain uses TRBV19 with TRBJ1-2; TRBD1 matches 12 bases. This CDR3 has 15 residues. The V and J ends lost 3 bases and 8 bases, in that order; junction bases with no gene match: 7. The germline CDR1 and CDR2 sequences are LNHDA and SQIVND (reference sequence). The CDR3 is CASSIMLGTGGGYTF. The CDR3 region has the DNA TGTGCCAGTAGTATTATGCTCGGGACAGGGGGCGGCTACACCTTC.

The chain has TRBV29-1 and TRBJ1-2, with a weak D call TRBD1 (5 bases). The CDR3 is 12 amino acids. The V end lost 5 bases, the J end lost 6 bases, and 13 bases lay between the germline ends. Germline V gene lookup returns CDR1 SQVTM and CDR2 ANQGSEA. The CDR3 region has the DNA TGCAGCGTTCCTGGGCCGGGGGATGGCTACACCTTC. This gives the protein CSVPGPGDGYTF.